The 28 T cell receptor beta chains below come from one sample, sequenced in a study of cytomegalovirus exposure and HLA in healthy donors. This PCR relied on a set of 60 Vbeta primers and 13 Jbeta primers. Generated by immunoSEQ multiplex PCR, the TCRdb table keeps only in-frame clones and is missing some. Of roughly 200,000 clones listed, about an eighth are singletons. Specimen: PBMCs. These receptors came from a middle-aged man in good health and CMV-seropositive.

The rearrangement uses TRBV29-1 and TRBJ1-2; TRBD1 agrees at 8 bases. There are 13 residues in the CDR3. V shed 3 bases and J 8 bases; nucleotides not matched to a gene: 8. Germline lookup yields CDR1 SQVTM and CDR2 ANQGSEA. The CDR3 region has the DNA TGCAGCGTTGATTACGGACAGGGAACAGGCTACACCTTC. This translates into CSVDYGQGTGYTF.

This clone was picked up a small number of times. The DNA of the CDR3 is TGTGCCAGCAGTTCAGAACCGGGAAACACCATATATTTT. It is translated as CASSSEPGNTIYF. The genes are TRBV6-5 and TRBJ1-3; D is unclear. Germline CDR1 reads MNHEY; CDR2 reads SVGAGI. This CDR3 has 13 residues. V shed 4 bases and J shed 4 bases, with 8 bases lying between them.

The V gene is TRBV5-8, the J gene TRBJ1-5; 7 bases are a match to TRBD1. CDR1 is SGHTS, CDR2 YDEGEE, per germline. The CDR3 runs to 15 residues. J gave up 7 bases and V 4 bases, and 11 bases lay outside the gene matches. CDR3 nucleotide sequence: TGTGCCAGCAGCCGATTACAGGGGATGGGACAGCCCCAGCATTTT. Translated: CASSRLQGMGQPQHF.

This sequence joins TRBV29-1 and TRBJ1-2; a weak D match, TRBD1 (5 bases). The V and J ends lost 4 bases and 4 bases respectively, with 10 bases between them. The CDR3 length is 12 residues. The germline V gene encodes CDR1 SQVTM and CDR2 ANQGSEA. The CDR3 loop is CSVGGGVYGYTF. CDR3 DNA sequence: TGCAGCGTTGGGGGGGGTGTCTATGGCTACACCTTC.

This clone was seen a few times. The V gene is TRBV21-1, the J gene TRBJ1-2. TRBV21-1 is a documented pseudogene. The CDR3 covers 16 residues. The CDR3 bases are TGTGCCAGCAGCAAATGGGGAGAAAGAAAAGGGCGGCGCTACACCTTC. The encoded protein is CASSKWGERKGRRYTF.

This clone was picked up a small number of times. One junction end does not reproduce the germline sequence, and a read error may be involved. The genes are TRBV19 and TRBJ1-3; maybe TRBD1 (5 bases). The length of the CDR3 is 15 residues. Germline lookup yields CDR1 LNHDA and CDR2 SQIVND (reference sequence). For the CDR3, the DNA is TGTGCCAGTAGTGATTTTTGGACAAATGGAAACGCCATATATTTT. As protein: CASSDFWTNGNAIYF.

This clone turned up a few times. The rearrangement joins TRBV29-1 to TRBJ2-1; 9 bases align to TRBD2. Trimming took 1 base from V and 4 from J; bases not matched to a gene: 8. The CDR3 runs 16 residues. Germline V gives CDR1 SQVTM, CDR2 ANQGSEA. The CDR3 sequence is CSVEGVPLAGYNEQFF. CDR3 bases: TGCAGCGTTGAAGGGGTCCCGCTAGCGGGGTACAATGAGCAGTTCTTC.

V usage is TRBV10-3 and J usage is TRBJ1-4; D remains unclear. Trimming pared 5 bases from V and 6 bases from J, leaving 7 bases between. Germline V gene lookup returns CDR1 ENHRY and CDR2 SYGVKD. The CDR3 length is 12 residues. The DNA for the CDR3 is TGTGCCATCAGTCCCGGAGATGAAAAACTGTTTTTT. Protein product: CAISPGDEKLFF.

The V call is TRBV6-5, the J call TRBJ1-2; the D gene is possibly TRBD1 (6 bases). This CDR3 comprises 15 residues. V was pared by 2 bases and J by 7 bases, with 17 bases between. Germline values: CDR1 MNHEY, CDR2 SVGAGI. CDR3 nucleotide sequence: TGTGCCAGCAGTTACGGGGATGCCTGGGGGCCTGGCTACACCTTC. Translated, it gives CASSYGDAWGPGYTF.

This clone occurred once. The chain carries TRBV5-8 and TRBJ1-1; D uncertain. The CDR3 has 15 amino acids. CDR1 is SGHTS, CDR2 YDEGEE, per germline. Trimming shortened V by 4 bases and J by 1 base, and 14 bases separated the two germline ends. Here the CDR3 reads CASSTPGRGNTEAFF. As DNA, the CDR3 is TGTGCCAGCAGCACACCGGGCCGGGGGAACACTGAAGCTTTCTTT.

The chain uses TRBV5-6 and TRBJ2-2; D possibly corresponds to TRBD2 (6 bases). Trimming removed 3 bases from V and 6 bases from J, with 12 bases in between. The CDR3 is 14 amino acids. From germline, CDR1 is SGHDT and CDR2 YYEEEE. In DNA, the CDR3 is TGTGCCAGCAGCTCGGACTACGGGGCCGGGGAGCTGTTTTTT. It specifies CASSSDYGAGELFF. The full variable domain, its missing parts supplied by reference TRBV5-6 and TRBJ2-2, is DAGVTQSPTHLIKTRGQQVTLRCSPKSGHDTVSWYQQALGQGPQFIFQYYEEEERQRGNFPDRFSGHQFPNYSSELNVNALLLGDSALYLCASSSDYGAGELFFGEGSRLTVL.

The chain is built from TRBV28 and TRBJ2-5; D might be TRBD2 (5 bases). CDR3 length: 14 residues. V was trimmed by 10 bases and J by 4 bases, leaving 19 bases between them. Germline loops: CDR1 MDHEN, CDR2 SYDVKM. The CDR3 coding sequence is TGTGCCATTTCGAGGGCCGTTGGCCGAGAGACCCAGTACTTC. It is translated as CAISRAVGRETQYF.

Only a few counts were recorded for this clone. The chain couples TRBV5-6 to TRBJ2-7; tentative D call: TRBD1 (6 bases). Germline V lookup: CDR1 SGHDT, CDR2 YYEEEE. Trimming left V 0 bases short and J 0 bases short, with 10 bases between. This CDR3 spans 15 amino acids. In DNA, the CDR3 is TGTGCCAGCAGCTTGGTTGGGGGCTCCTCCTACGAGCAGTACTTC. Translating gives CASSLVGGSSYEQYF.

This clone was found a few times. The rearrangement links TRBV27 to TRBJ2-7, with TRBD2 as a possible D gene (6 bases). The germline V gene encodes CDR1 MNHEY and CDR2 SMNVEV (reference sequence). The V and J ends lost 5 bases and 2 bases respectively, with 10 bases between them. The CDR3 runs 13 residues. CDR3 nucleotides: TGTGCCAGCAGTCAATCGGGGGCCTACGAGCAGTACTTC. Amino acid sequence: CASSQSGAYEQYF.

This clone was seen once. CDR3 in amino acids: CARSTPEPGGPPLHF. The CDR3 DNA sequence: TGTGCCAGAAGCACCCCGGAACCTGGAGGGCCACCCCTCCACTTT. The chain couples TRBV7-5 to TRBJ1-6. TRBV7-5 is a pseudogene. There are 15 residues in the CDR3.

This clone appeared a few times. Other nucleotide sequences from this sample produce the same CDR3. The V call is TRBV18, the J call TRBJ1-5; D may be TRBD1 (5 bases). The V gene lost 2 bases and the J gene lost 4 bases, with 6 bases spanning the gap. From germline, CDR1 is KGHSH and CDR2 LQKENI. The CDR3 is 13 residues long. The chain's CDR3 is CASSPGGNQPQHF. The DNA of the CDR3 is TGTGCCAGCTCACCAGGGGGGAATCAGCCCCAGCATTTT.

This clone was seen a few times. The chain links TRBV9 to TRBJ2-3, with a weak D call TRBD2 (6 bases). V was trimmed by 0 bases and J by 4 bases, leaving 12 bases between them. This CDR3 region has 15 residues. Germline lookup yields CDR1 SGDLS and CDR2 YYNGEE. CDR3 sequence (DNA): TGTGCCAGCAGCGTAGGGTGGGGGGAGGCAGATACGCAGTATTTT. It is translated as CASSVGWGEADTQYF.

This chain uses TRBV10-3 with TRBJ2-5, with TRBD2 as a possible D gene (6 bases). V shed 10 bases and J shed 1 base, with 13 bases lying between them. The V gene's germline CDR1 is ENHRY and CDR2 SYGVKD. There are 13 residues in the CDR3. CDR3 residues: CATGDLPQETQYF. The CDR3 DNA follows: TGTGCCACTGGGGACTTACCCCAAGAGACCCAGTACTTC.

The genes are TRBV2 and TRBJ1-1; 9 positions match TRBD1. Germline V gene lookup returns CDR1 SNHLY and CDR2 FYNNEI. V was clipped by 8 bases and J by 4 bases; unmatched bases: 14. The CDR3 loop spans 16 amino acids. The CDR3 bases are TGTGCCAGCTATGCCGCCCCGGGACAGGGTGCCACTGAAGCTTTCTTT. Translating it yields CASYAAPGQGATEAFF. Complete variable domain (other parts from reference TRBV2 and TRBJ1-1): EPEVTQTPSHQVTQMGQEVILRCVPISNHLYFYWYRQILGQKVEFLVSFYNNEISEKSEIFDDQFSVERPDGSNFTLKIRSTKLEDSAMYFCASYAAPGQGATEAFFGQGTRLTVV.

This clone was observed a handful of times. The CDR3 sequence is CASSSSNYGYTF. DNA of the CDR3: TGTGCCAGCAGCTCCTCGAACTATGGCTACACCTTC. The chain carries TRBV27 and TRBJ1-2; D is ambiguous. CDR1 MNHEY and CDR2 SMNVEV come from the germline V gene (reference sequence). The ends were cut back, 6 bases at V and 2 bases at J, with 7 bases in the middle. This CDR3 spans 12 amino acids.

This clone was counted between two and nine times. The rearrangement joins TRBV27 to TRBJ1-1; D is possibly TRBD1 (5 bases). The germline gives CDR1 MNHEY, CDR2 SMNVEV (reference sequence). Trimming left V 4 bases short and J 3 bases short, with 9 bases between. This CDR3 comprises 13 residues. The CDR3 coding sequence is TGTGCCAGCAGTTGGGGGGTCGACACTGAAGCTTTCTTT. Amino acid sequence: CASSWGVDTEAFF.

The chain recombines TRBV5-4 with TRBJ2-7; 9 bases map to TRBD1. The length of the CDR3 is 14 residues. Germline loops: CDR1 SGHNT, CDR2 YYREEE (reference sequence). Trimming took 4 bases from V and 4 from J; bases not matched to a gene: 6. In nucleotides, the CDR3 is TGTGCCAGCAGCGAGACCGGGACAGGGTACGAGCAGTACTTC. Translation: CASSETGTGYEQYF.

This clone was observed a handful of times. The V call is TRBV12-5, the J call TRBJ2-4; TRBD2 agrees at 12 bases. With V trimmed by 5 bases and J by 9 bases, 14 bases remained unmatched. The germline CDR1 and CDR2 sequences are LGHNT and FRNRAP. This CDR3 region has 17 residues. In nucleotides, the CDR3 is TGTGCTAGTGGTGCCGTGACTAGCGGGGGTGTGCCTGGCATTCAGTACTTC. Amino acids: CASGAVTSGGVPGIQYF.

The chain has TRBV6-5 and TRBJ1-4; 7 bases line up with TRBD1. Germline V CDR1 and CDR2: MNHEY, SVGAGI. J lost 8 bases, V lost 6 bases, and 9 bases had no gene match. The CDR3 sequence is 14 residues long. CDR3 region: CASRNQGGREKLFF. Written as DNA, the CDR3 is TGTGCCAGCAGAAACCAGGGGGGCCGAGAAAAACTGTTTTTT.

The chain combines TRBV29-1 with TRBJ2-1; D is unresolved. This CDR3 region has 17 residues. Trimming removed 4 bases at V and 2 bases at J, with 21 bases between. The germline CDR1 and CDR2 sequences are SQVTM and ANQGSEA. The CDR3 bases are TGCAGCGTTGGTTTCGGCAGAACTAAAGTGACCTACAATGAGCAGTTCTTC. As protein: CSVGFGRTKVTYNEQFF.

The chain has TRBV9 and TRBJ2-3; no definite D call. The length of the CDR3 is 14 residues. V was clipped by 4 bases and J by 1 base, with 10 bases between them. Germline values: CDR1 SGDLS, CDR2 YYNGEE. The CDR3 loop is CASSPQIGTDTQYF. CDR3 DNA: TGTGCCAGCAGCCCCCAGATCGGCACAGATACGCAGTATTTT.

This clone was seen a handful of times. The gene calls are TRBV5-1 and TRBJ2-2; tentatively, D is TRBD2 (7 bases). Germline V gene lookup returns CDR1 SGHRS and CDR2 YFSETQ. This CDR3 has 15 amino acids. The V end was cut by 4 bases, the J end by 5 bases, with 15 bases between. The CDR3 nucleotides read TGCGCCAGCAGCCTGAGGGGGGGCTCGACCGGGGAGCTGTTTTTT. Translated, it gives CASSLRGGSTGELFF. Supplemented by reference TRBV5-1 and TRBJ2-2, the full variable domain reads KAGVTQTPRYLIKTRGQQVTLSCSPISGHRSVSWYQQTPGQGLQFLFEYFSETQRNKGNFPGRFSGRQFSNSRSEMNVSTLELGDSALYLCASSLRGGSTGELFFGEGSRLTVL.

This clone was counted between two and nine times. The V gene is TRBV7-2, the J gene TRBJ2-4; 7 bases are shared with TRBD2. J gave up 2 bases and V 5 bases, and 3 bases lay outside the gene matches. This CDR3 is 14 amino acids long. Germline V CDR1 and CDR2: SGHTA, FQGNSA. CDR3 DNA sequence: TGTGCCAGCAGCGGGGGGGGATCCAAAAACATTCAGTACTTC. Translated: CASSGGGSKNIQYF.